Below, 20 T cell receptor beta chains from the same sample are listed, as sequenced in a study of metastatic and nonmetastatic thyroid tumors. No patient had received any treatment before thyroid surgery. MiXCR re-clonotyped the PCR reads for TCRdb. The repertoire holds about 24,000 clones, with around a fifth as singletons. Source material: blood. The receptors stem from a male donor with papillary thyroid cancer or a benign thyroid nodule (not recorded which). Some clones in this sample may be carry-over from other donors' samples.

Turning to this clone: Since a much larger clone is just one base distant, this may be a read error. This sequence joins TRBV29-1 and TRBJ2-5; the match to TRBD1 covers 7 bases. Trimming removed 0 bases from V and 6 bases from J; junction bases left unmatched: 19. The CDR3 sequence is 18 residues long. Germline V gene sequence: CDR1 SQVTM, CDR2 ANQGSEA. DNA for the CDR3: TGCAGCGTTGAAGATCTTAAGACAGGGATTGTCGCGGTAAAGACCCAGTACTTC. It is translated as CSVEDLKTGIVAVKTQYF.

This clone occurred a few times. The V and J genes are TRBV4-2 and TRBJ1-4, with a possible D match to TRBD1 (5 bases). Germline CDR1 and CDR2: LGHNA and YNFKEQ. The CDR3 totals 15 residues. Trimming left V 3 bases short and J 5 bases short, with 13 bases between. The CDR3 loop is CASSHESGRNEKLFF. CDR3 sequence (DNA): TGTGCCAGCAGCCATGAATCAGGGAGAAATGAAAAACTGTTTTTT.

CDR3 in amino acids: CSASHGGGRAFF. The CDR3 bases are TGCAGTGCTAGTCACGGGGGAGGTAGAGCTTTCTTT. The J gene is TRBJ1-1, the V gene TRBV20-1; the D gene is possibly TRBD1 (5 bases). Trimming cost V 3 bases and J 10 bases, with 15 bases left between them. This CDR3 region has 12 residues. Germline CDR1 reads DFQATT; CDR2 reads SNEGSKA (reference sequence).

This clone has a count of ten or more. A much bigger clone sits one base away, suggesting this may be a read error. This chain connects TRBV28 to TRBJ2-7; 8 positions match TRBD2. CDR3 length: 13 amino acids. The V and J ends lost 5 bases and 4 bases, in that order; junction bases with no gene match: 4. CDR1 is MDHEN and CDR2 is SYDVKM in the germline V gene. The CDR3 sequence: CASSISGGYEQYF. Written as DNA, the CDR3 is TGTGCCAGCAGTATAAGCGGGGGTTACGAGCAGTACTTC.

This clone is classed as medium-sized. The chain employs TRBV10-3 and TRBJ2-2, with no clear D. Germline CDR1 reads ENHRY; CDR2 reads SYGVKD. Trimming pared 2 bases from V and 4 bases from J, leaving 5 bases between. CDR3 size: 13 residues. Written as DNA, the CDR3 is TGTGCCATCAGTGAGCCTCCCACCGGGGAGCTGTTTTTT. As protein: CAISEPPTGELFF.

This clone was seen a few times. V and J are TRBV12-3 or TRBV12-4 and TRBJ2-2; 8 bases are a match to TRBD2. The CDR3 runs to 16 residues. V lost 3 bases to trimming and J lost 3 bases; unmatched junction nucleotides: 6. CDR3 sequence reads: CASSFPGGPYTGELFF. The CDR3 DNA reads TGTGCCAGCAGTTTCCCGGGAGGGCCGTACACCGGGGAGCTGTTTTTT.

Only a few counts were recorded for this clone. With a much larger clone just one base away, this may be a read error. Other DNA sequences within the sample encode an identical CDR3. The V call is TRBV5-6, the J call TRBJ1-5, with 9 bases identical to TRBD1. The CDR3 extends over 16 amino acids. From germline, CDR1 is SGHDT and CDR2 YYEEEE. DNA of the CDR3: TGTGCCAGCAGCCAGACAGGGGGTGGGAGCAACCAGCCCCAGCATTTT. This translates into CASSQTGGGSNQPQHF.

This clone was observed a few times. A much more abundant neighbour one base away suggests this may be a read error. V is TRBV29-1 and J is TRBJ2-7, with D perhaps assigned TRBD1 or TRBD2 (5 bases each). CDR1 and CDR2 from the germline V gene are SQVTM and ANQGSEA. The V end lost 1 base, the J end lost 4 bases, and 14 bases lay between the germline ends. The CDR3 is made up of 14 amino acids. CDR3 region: CSVEGRDVSYEQYF. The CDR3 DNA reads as TGCAGCGTTGAAGGCAGGGACGTCTCATACGAGCAGTACTTC.

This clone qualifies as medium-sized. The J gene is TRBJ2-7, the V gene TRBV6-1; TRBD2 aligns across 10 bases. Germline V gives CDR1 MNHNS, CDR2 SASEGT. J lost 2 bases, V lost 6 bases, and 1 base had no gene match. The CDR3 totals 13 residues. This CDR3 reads CASRLAGTYEQYF. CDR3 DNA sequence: TGTGCCAGCAGACTAGCGGGAACCTACGAGCAGTACTTC.

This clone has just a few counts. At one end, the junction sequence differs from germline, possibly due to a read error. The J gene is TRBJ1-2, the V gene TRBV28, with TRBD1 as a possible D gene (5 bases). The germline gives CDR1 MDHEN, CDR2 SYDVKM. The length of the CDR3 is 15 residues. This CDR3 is CTSSFSRRGHYGYTF. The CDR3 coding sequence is TGTACCAGCAGTTTCAGTCGAAGGGGACACTATGGCTACACCTTC.

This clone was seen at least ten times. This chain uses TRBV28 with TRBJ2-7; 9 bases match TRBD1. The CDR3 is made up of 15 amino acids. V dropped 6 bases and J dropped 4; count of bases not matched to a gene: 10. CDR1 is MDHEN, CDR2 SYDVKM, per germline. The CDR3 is CASSPGGTGKYEQYF. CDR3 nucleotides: TGTGCCAGCAGCCCCGGGGGGACAGGGAAATACGAGCAGTACTTC.

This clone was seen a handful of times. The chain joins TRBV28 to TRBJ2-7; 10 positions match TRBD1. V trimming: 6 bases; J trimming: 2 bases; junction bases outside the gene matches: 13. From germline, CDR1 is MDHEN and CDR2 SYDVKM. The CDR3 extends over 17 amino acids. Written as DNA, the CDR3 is TGTGCCAGCAGCCCCCCGTCCGGGACAGGGGTAGCCTACGAGCAGTACTTC. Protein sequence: CASSPPSGTGVAYEQYF.

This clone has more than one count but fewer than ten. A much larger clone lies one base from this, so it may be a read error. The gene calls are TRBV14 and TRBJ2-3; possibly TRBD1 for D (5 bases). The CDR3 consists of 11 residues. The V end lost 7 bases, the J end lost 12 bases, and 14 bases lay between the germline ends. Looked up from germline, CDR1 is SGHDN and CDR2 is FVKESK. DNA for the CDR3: TGTGCCAGCATCCGACAGCGCCTACAGTATTTT. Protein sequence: CASIRQRLQYF.

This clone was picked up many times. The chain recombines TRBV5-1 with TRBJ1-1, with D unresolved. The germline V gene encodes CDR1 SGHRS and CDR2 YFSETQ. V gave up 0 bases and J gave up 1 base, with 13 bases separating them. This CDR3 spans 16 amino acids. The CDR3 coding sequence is TGCGCCAGCAGCTTGGGAGCGGCCACCTGGAACACTGAAGCTTTCTTT. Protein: CASSLGAATWNTEAFF. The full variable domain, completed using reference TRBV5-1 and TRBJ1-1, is KAGVTQTPRYLIKTRGQQVTLSCSPISGHRSVSWYQQTPGQGLQFLFEYFSETQRNKGNFPGRFSGRQFSNSRSEMNVSTLELGDSALYLCASSLGAATWNTEAFFGQGTRLTVV.

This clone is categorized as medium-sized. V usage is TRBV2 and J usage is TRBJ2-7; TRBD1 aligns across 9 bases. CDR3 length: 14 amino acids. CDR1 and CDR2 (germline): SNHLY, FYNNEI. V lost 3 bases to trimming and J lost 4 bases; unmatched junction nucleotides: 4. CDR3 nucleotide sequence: TGTGCCAGCAGTGATAAGGGACAGGGTTACGAGCAGTACTTC. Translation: CASSDKGQGYEQYF.

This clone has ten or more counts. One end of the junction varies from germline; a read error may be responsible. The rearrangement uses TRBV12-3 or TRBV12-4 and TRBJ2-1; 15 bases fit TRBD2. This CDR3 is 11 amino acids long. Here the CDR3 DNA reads TGTGCCAGCAGCCGGACTAGCGGGAGGGCCTTC. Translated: CASSRTSGRAF.

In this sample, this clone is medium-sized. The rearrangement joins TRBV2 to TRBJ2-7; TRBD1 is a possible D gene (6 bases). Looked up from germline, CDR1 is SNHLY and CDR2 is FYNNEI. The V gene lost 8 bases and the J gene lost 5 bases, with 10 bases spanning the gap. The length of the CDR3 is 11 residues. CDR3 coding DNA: TGTGCCAGCTTAGGGGGTCACGAGCAGTACTTC. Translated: CASLGGHEQYF.

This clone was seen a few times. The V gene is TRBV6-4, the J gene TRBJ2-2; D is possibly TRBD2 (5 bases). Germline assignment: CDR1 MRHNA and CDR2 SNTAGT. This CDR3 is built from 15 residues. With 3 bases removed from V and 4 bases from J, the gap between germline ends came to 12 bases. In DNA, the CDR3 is TGTGCCAGCAGTGAGGCGGGCTCGGGCACCGGGGAGCTGTTTTTT. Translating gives CASSEAGSGTGELFF.

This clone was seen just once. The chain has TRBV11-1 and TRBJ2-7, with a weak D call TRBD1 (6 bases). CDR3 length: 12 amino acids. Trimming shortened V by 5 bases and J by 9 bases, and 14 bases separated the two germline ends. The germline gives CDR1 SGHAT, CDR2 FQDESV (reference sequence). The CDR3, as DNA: TGTGCCAGCAGCCAACAGGGATATGGGCAGTACTTC. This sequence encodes CASSQQGYGQYF.

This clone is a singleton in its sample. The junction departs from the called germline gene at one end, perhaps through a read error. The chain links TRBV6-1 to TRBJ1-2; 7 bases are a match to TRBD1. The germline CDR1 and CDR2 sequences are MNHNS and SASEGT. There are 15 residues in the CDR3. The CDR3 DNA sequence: TGTGTCAGCAGACCACGGGGTCAGGGGGGAAGTGGCTACACCTTC. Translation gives CVSRPRGQGGSGYTF.